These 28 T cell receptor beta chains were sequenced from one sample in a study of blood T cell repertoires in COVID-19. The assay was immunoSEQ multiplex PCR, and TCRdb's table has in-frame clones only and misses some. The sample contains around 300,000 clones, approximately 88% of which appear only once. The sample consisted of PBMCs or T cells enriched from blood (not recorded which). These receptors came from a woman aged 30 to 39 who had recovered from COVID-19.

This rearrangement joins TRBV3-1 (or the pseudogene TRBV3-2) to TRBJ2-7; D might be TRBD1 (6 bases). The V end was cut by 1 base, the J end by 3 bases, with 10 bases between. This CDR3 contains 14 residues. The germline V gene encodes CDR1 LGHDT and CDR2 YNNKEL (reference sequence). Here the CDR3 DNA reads TGTGCCAGCAGCCAAGTCACAGGGCACTACGAGCAGTACTTC. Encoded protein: CASSQVTGHYEQYF.

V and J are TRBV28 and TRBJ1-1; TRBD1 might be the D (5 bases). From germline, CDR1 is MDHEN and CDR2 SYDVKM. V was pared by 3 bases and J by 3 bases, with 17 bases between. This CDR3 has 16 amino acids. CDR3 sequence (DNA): TGTGCCAGCAGTTTTAGCTACAGGACATACCACACTGAAGCTTTCTTT. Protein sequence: CASSFSYRTYHTEAFF. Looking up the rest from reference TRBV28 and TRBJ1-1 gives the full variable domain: DVKVTQSSRYLVKRTGEKVFLECVQDMDHENMFWYRQDPGLGLRLIYFSYDVKMKEKGDIPEGYSVSREKKERFSLILESASTNQTSMYLCASSFSYRTYHTEAFFGQGTRLTVV.

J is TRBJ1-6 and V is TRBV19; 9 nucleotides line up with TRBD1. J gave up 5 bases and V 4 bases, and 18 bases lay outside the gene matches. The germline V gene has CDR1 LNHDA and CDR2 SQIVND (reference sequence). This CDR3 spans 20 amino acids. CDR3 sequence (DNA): TGTGCCAGTAGTAACTTCGGCCCGGACAGGGGTGCTGGCCATAATTCACCCCTCCACTTT. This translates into CASSNFGPDRGAGHNSPLHF.

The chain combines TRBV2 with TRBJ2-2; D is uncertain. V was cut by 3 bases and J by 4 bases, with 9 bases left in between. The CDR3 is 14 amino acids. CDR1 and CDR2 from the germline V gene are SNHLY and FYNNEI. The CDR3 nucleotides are TGTGCCAGCAGTGATTCCCCCAGCACCGGGGAGCTGTTTTTT. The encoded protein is CASSDSPSTGELFF.

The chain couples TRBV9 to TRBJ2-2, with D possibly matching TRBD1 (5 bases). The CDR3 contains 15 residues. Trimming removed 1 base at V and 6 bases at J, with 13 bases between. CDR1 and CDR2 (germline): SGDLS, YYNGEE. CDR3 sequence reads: CASSVRQGVAGELFF. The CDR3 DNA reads TGTGCCAGCAGCGTACGGCAGGGCGTGGCCGGGGAGCTGTTTTTT.

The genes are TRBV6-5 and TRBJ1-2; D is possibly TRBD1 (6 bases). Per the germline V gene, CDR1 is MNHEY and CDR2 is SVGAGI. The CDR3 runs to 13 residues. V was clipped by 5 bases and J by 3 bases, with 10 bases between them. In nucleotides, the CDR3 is TGTGCCAGCAGTAGACAGGCGCACTATGGCTACACCTTC. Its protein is CASSRQAHYGYTF.

CDR3 in DNA: TGTGCCACCAGCAGAGTGGGTTTGCGGGAAAAACTGTTTTTT. This gives the protein CATSRVGLREKLFF. V gene TRBV15 combines with J gene TRBJ1-4; no clear D gene. Germline assignment: CDR1 LNHNV and CDR2 YYDKDF (reference sequence). The CDR3 loop spans 14 amino acids. V was clipped by 1 base and J by 8 bases, with 11 bases between them. The whole variable domain, remainder taken from reference TRBV15 and TRBJ1-4, is DAMVIQNPRYQVTQFGKPVTLSCSQTLNHNVMYWYQQKSSQAPKLLFHYYDKDFNNEADTPDNFQSRRPNTSFCFLDIRSPGLGDTAMYLCATSRVGLREKLFFGSGTQLSVL.

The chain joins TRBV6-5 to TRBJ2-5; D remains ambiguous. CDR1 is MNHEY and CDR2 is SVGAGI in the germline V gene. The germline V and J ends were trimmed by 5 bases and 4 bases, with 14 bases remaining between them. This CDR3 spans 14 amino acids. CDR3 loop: CASSTHVGRETQYF. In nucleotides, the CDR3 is TGTGCCAGCAGTACCCACGTTGGGCGAGAGACCCAGTACTTC.

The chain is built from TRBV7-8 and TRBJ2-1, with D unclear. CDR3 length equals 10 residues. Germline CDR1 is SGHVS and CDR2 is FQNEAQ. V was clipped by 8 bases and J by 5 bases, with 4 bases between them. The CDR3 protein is CASGDNEQFF. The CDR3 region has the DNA TGTGCCAGCGGAGACAATGAGCAGTTCTTC.

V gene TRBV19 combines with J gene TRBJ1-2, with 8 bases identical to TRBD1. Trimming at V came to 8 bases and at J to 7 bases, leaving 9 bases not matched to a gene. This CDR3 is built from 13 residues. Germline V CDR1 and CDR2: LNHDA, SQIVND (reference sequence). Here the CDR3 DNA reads TGTGCCAGTCTCTCACGGACAGGGTTTGGCTACACCTTC. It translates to CASLSRTGFGYTF.

The DNA for the CDR3 is TGCAGCGTCTCCCGAGCTAGCTCCTACGAGCAGTACTTC. Its translation: CSVSRASSYEQYF. The V gene is TRBV29-1, the J gene TRBJ2-7; D not certain. V was cut by 6 bases and J by 0 bases, with 12 bases left in between. CDR3 size: 13 residues. Germline assignment: CDR1 SQVTM and CDR2 ANQGSEA.

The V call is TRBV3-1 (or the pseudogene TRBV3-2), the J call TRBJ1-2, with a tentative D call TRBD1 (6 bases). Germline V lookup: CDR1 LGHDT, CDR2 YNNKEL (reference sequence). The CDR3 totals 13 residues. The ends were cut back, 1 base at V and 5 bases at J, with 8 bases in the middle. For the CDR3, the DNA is TGTGCCAGCAGCCAAGGCGACAGGTATGGCTACACCTTC. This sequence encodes CASSQGDRYGYTF.

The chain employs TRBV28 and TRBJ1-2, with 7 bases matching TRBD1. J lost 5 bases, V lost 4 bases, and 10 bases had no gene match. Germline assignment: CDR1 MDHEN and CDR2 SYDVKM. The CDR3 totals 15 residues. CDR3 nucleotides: TGTGCCAGCAGTTATCGGGACAGAGTTTTTTATGGCTACACCTTC. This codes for CASSYRDRVFYGYTF.

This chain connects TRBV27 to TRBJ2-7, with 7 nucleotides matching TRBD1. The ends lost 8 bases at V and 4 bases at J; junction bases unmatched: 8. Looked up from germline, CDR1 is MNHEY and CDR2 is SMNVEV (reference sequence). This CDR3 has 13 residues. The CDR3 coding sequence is TGTGCCAGCGCCCGGGACAGTTATTACGAGCAGTACTTC. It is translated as CASARDSYYEQYF.

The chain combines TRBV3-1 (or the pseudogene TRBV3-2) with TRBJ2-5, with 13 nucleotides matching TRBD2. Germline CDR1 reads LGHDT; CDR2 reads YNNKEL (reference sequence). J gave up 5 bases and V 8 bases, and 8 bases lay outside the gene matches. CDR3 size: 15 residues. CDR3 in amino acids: CASSPGTSGVETQYF. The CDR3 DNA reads TGTGCCAGCTCCCCCGGGACTAGCGGGGTGGAGACCCAGTACTTC.

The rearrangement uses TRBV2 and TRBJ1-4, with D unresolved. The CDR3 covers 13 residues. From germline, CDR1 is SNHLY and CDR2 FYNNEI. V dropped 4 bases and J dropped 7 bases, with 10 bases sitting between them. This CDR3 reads CASSGGLLEKLFF. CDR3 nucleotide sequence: TGTGCCAGCAGTGGCGGATTGCTTGAAAAACTGTTTTTT. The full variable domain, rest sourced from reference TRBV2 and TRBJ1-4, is EPEVTQTPSHQVTQMGQEVILRCVPISNHLYFYWYRQILGQKVEFLVSFYNNEISEKSEIFDDQFSVERPDGSNFTLKIRSTKLEDSAMYFCASSGGLLEKLFFGSGTQLSVL.

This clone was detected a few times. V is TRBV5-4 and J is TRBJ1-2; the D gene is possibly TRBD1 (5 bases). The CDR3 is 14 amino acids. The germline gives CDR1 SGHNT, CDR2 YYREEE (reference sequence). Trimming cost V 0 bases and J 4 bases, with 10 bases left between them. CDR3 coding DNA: TGTGCCAGCAGCTTGGTTTCAGGGCCCTATGGCTACACCTTC. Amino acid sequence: CASSLVSGPYGYTF.

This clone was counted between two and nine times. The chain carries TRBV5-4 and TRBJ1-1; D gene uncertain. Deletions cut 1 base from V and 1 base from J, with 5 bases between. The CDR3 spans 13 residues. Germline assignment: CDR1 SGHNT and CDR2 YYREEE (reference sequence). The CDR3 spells CASSLNQNTEAFF. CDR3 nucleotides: TGTGCCAGCAGCTTGAATCAGAACACTGAAGCTTTCTTT.

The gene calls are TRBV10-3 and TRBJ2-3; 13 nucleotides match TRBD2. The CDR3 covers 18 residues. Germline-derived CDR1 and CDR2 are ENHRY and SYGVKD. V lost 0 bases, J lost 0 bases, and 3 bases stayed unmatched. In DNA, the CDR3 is TGTGCCATCAGTGAGTCATGGACTAGCGGGAGTAGCACAGATACGCAGTATTTT. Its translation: CAISESWTSGSSTDTQYF.

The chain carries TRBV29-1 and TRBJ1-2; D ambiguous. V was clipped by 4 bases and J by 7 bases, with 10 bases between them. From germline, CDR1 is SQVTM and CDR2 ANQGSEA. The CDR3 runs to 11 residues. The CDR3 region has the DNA TGCAGCGTTGTGGAGACGGGTGGCTACACCTTC. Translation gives CSVVETGGYTF.

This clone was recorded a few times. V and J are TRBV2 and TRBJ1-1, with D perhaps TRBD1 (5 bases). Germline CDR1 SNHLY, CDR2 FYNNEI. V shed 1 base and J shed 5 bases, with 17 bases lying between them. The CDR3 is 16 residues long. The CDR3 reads CASSEGLPGSGTEAFF. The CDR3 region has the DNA TGTGCCAGCAGTGAAGGCCTTCCAGGGTCTGGGACTGAAGCTTTCTTT.

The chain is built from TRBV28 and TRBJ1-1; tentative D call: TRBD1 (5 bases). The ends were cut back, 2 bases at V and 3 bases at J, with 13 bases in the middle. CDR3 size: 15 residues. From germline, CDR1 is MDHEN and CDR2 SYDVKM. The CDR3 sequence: CASSLPQVGHTEAFF. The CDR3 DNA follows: TGTGCCAGCAGTTTACCTCAGGTGGGGCACACTGAAGCTTTCTTT.

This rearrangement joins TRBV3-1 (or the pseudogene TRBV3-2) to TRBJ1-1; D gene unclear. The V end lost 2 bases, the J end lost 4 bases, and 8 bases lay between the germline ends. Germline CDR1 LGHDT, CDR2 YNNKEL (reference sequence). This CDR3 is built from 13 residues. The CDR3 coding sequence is TGTGCCAGCAGCCAAAAGGGAGTCACTGAAGCTTTCTTT. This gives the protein CASSQKGVTEAFF.

The CDR3 sequence is CATSDPTGDTLGEQFF. The DNA of the CDR3 is TGTGCCACCAGTGACCCGACAGGGGACACACTCGGTGAGCAGTTCTTC. The chain combines TRBV24-1 with TRBJ2-1; 8 bases agree with TRBD1. The CDR3 is 16 amino acids. Trimming took 4 bases from V and 9 from J; bases not matched to a gene: 13. Germline lookup yields CDR1 KGHDR and CDR2 SFDVKD.

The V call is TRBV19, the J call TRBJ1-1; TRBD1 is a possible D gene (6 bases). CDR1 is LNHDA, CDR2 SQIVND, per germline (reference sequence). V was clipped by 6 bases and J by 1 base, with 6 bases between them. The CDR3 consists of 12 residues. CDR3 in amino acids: CASRTGNTEAFF. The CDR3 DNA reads TGTGCCAGTAGGACAGGGAACACTGAAGCTTTCTTT.

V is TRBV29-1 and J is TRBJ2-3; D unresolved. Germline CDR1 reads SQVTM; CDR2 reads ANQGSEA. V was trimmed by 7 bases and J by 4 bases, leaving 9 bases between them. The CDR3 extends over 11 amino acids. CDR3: CSALKPDTQYF. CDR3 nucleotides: TGCAGCGCCCTGAAGCCAGATACGCAGTATTTT.

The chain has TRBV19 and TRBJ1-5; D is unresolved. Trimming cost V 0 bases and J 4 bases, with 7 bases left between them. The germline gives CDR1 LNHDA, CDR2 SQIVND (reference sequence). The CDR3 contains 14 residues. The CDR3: CASSIELKNQPQHF. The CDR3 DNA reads TGTGCCAGTAGTATAGAGTTAAAAAATCAGCCCCAGCATTTT. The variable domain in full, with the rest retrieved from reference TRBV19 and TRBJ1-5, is DGGITQSPKYLFRKEGQNVTLSCEQNLNHDAMYWYRQDPGQGLRLIYYSQIVNDFQKGDIAEGYSVSREKKESFPLTVTSAQKNPTAFYLCASSIELKNQPQHFGDGTRLSIL.

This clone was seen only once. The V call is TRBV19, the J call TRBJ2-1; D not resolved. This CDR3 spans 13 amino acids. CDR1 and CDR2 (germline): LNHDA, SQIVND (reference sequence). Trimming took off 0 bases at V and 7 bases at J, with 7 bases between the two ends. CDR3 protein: CASSIDLLNEQFF. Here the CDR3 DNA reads TGTGCCAGTAGTATAGATCTATTAAATGAGCAGTTCTTC.